The TCR beta chain described here comes from a study of blood T cell repertoires in COVID-19. For the study at large: From T cells, B-cell-depleted T cells, or PBMCs came the material, which was cDNA or gDNA.

V dropped 1 base and J dropped 7; count of bases not matched to a gene: 6. The CDR3 is 15 residues long. In germline, CDR1 is SGDLS, CDR2 YYNGEE. In the original processing: Amplification of reference gene primers was used by the study to estimate nucleated cell counts. Data came from immunoSEQ multiplex PCR; TCRdb stores just in-frame clones and leaves some out. V, J and clone size are those of that table, while D and trimming were read from the DNA. The sample consists of under 65,000 clones, 90% to 95% of them appearing once. Material: peripheral blood. This chain joins TRBV9 and TRBJ1-4, with 8 bases aligning to TRBD1. The sequence was collected from a human donor in a cohort sampled during active COVID-19. In DNA, the CDR3 is TGTGCCAGCAGCGTAACAGGGGGTTCAGGTGAAAAACTGTTTTTT. Translated, it gives CASSVTGGSGEKLFF.